The rows below give T cell receptor beta chains drawn from one sample of a study of shared clonotypes between healthy human individuals. Using immunoSEQ multiplex PCR, the repertoire was profiled, and TCRdb retains in-frame clones only, with some absent. The repertoire holds about 490,000 clones, with less than 80% as singletons. The sequenced material came from PBMCs. The receptors come from a woman aged 40-49 years in good health. Some clones in this sample may be carry-over from other donors' samples. Both conserved end residues are part of each CDR3. The D gene is left open where the match is weak. Where a row states a size, it is once, few, many or the class of an expanded clone; other rows omit it.

once,TRBV4-3,TRBJ2-5,.,CASSQSGVGAGETQYF,TGCGCCAGCAGCCAAAGTGGGGTGGGGGCCGGGGAGACCCAGTACTTC
.,TRBV6-1,TRBJ2-3,.,CASSEAGTFYTDTQYF,TGTGCCAGCAGTGAAGCGGGGACATTCTACACAGATACGCAGTATTTT
.,TRBV25-1,TRBJ2-5,TRBD1,CASATTQGPGETQYF,TGTGCCAGCGCTACCACACAGGGGCCTGGGGAGACCCAGTACTTC
many,TRBV15,TRBJ1-2,.,CATSRDWSGDHGYTF,TGTGCCACCAGCAGAGATTGGTCAGGGGACCATGGCTACACCTTC
once,TRBV7-8,TRBJ2-2,.,CASSLVDWGTGELFF,TGTGCCAGCAGCTTAGTCGACTGGGGAACCGGGGAGCTGTTTTTT
.,TRBV28,TRBJ1-2,.,CASSPAFGYTF,TGTGCCAGCAGTCCGGCCTTTGGCTACACCTTC
.,TRBV5-1,TRBJ2-7,.,CASSRGLVPYEQYF,TGCGCCAGCAGCCGGGGACTTGTACCCTACGAGCAGTACTTC
.,TRBV4-3,TRBJ2-7,TRBD1,CASSPDRGREQYF,TGCGCCAGCAGCCCCGACAGGGGACGAGAGCAGTACTTC
.,TRBV6-1,TRBJ1-5,.,CASSEGEGGAGQPQHF,TGTGCCAGCAGTGAAGGGGAGGGGGGCGCGGGTCAGCCCCAGCATTTT
once,TRBV12-5,TRBJ2-1,.,CASGLVVGSSYNEQFF,TGTGCTAGTGGTTTGGTAGTGGGCAGCTCCTACAATGAGCAGTTCTTC
.,TRBV11-2,TRBJ1-2,.,CASSLDRGKNYGYTF,TGTGCCAGCAGCTTAGATCGGGGGAAAAACTATGGCTACACCTTC
few,TRBV27,TRBJ1-1,TRBD1,CASSQTGAMNTEAFF,TGTGCCAGCAGCCAGACAGGGGCCATGAACACTGAAGCTTTCTTT
.,TRBV28,TRBJ1-1,.,CASSLSAGPRSAFF,TGTGCCAGCAGTTTATCAGCTGGGCCCCGGTCGGCTTTCTTT
once,TRBV7-8,TRBJ1-5,.,CASSLDRGQGQPQHF,TGTGCCAGCAGCTTAGATAGGGGACAAGGTCAGCCCCAGCATTTT
few,TRBV7-6,TRBJ2-1,.,CASSLEAGLFRSSYNEQFF,TGTGCCAGCAGCTTAGAGGCGGGACTCTTCCGGAGCTCCTACAATGAGCAGTTCTTC
once,TRBV25-1,TRBJ2-6,.,CASSEVGGSGANVLTF,TGTGCCAGCAGTGAGGTGGGAGGCTCTGGGGCCAACGTCCTGACTTTC
.,TRBV10-3,TRBJ1-2,TRBD1,CAIRPGQGRGYTF,TGTGCCATCAGGCCGGGACAGGGTCGCGGCTACACCTTC
.,TRBV28,TRBJ1-5,.,CASSSLGGGEGNQPQHF,TGTGCCAGCAGCTCATTGGGGGGAGGGGAAGGCAATCAGCCCCAGCATTTT
.,TRBV29-1,TRBJ1-1,.,CSVENHRENNTEAFF,TGCAGCGTTGAAAACCACAGGGAGAACAACACTGAAGCTTTCTTT
.,TRBV18,TRBJ2-7,TRBD2,CASSPTQALAGKQYF,TGTGCCAGCTCACCAACACAGGCCCTAGCGGGAAAGCAGTACTTC
.,TRBV9,TRBJ2-5,.,CASSVGGVETQYF,TGTGCCAGCAGCGTAGGTGGTGTGGAGACCCAGTACTTC
.,TRBV7-9,TRBJ2-7,.,CASSLARGPSSYEQYF,TGTGCCAGCAGCTTAGCCAGGGGCCCAAGCTCCTACGAGCAGTACTTC
few,TRBV29-1,TRBJ1-1,.,CSVETGLATEAFF,TGCAGCGTTGAGACAGGTTTGGCCACTGAAGCTTTCTTT
.,TRBV27,TRBJ2-1,.,CASSSRLGWGNEQFF,TGTGCCAGCAGTTCCCGTCTGGGTTGGGGCAATGAGCAGTTCTTC
.,TRBV5-1,TRBJ2-2,.,CASSLGAGSTNTGELFF,TGCGCCAGCAGCTTGGGGGCGGGCTCGACGAACACCGGGGAGCTGTTTTTT
.,TRBV7-3,TRBJ2-1,TRBD1,CASSSSPTGSYNEQFF,TGTGCCAGCAGCTCTTCTCCGACAGGGTCCTACAATGAGCAGTTCTTC
once,TRBV9,TRBJ1-2,TRBD1,CASSPQGQNYGYTF,TGTGCCAGCAGCCCGCAGGGACAGAACTATGGCTACACCTTC
.,TRBV25-1,TRBJ2-5,TRBD1,CASSVTGGETQYF,TGTGCCAGCAGCGTGACAGGGGGAGAGACCCAGTACTTC
many,TRBV5-1,TRBJ2-1,TRBD2,CASSFLAGDNEQFF,TGCGCCAGCAGCTTTCTAGCGGGAGACAATGAGCAGTTCTTC
.,TRBV19,TRBJ2-7,.,CASSIGAGLEQYF,TGTGCCAGTAGTATCGGGGCGGGACTCGAGCAGTACTTC
once,TRBV15,TRBJ2-1,.,CATSRAGPSEQFF,TGTGCCACCAGCAGAGCGGGGCCCAGTGAGCAGTTCTTC
few,TRBV11-2,TRBJ1-2,.,CASSHIRGHFNYGYTF,TGTGCCAGCAGTCATATCAGGGGCCATTTTAACTATGGCTACACCTTC
few,TRBV28,TRBJ2-1,.,CASSPLGWGLSNEQFF,TGTGCCAGCAGTCCCCTGGGGTGGGGGCTATCTAATGAGCAGTTCTTC
.,TRBV19,TRBJ2-1,TRBD2,CASSIAPGAGVGNEQFF,TGTGCCAGTAGTATAGCCCCCGGGGCGGGAGTTGGCAATGAGCAGTTCTTC
many,TRBV5-8,TRBJ1-1,.,CASSLGGVNTEAFF,TGTGCCAGCAGCTTGGGGGGGGTGAACACTGAAGCTTTCTTT
few,TRBV28,TRBJ2-2,.,CASREGNTGELFF,TGTGCCAGCAGGGAGGGGAACACCGGGGAGCTGTTTTTT
.,TRBV28,TRBJ1-1,TRBD1,CASRPGQGIWTEAFF,TGTGCCAGCAGGCCGGGACAGGGGATTTGGACTGAAGCTTTCTTT
.,TRBV11-1,TRBJ2-3,.,CASSLSERSFTDTQYF,TGTGCCAGCAGCTTGTCGGAGCGGAGCTTCACAGATACGCAGTATTTT
.,TRBV7-9,TRBJ2-4,TRBD2,CASKRLAELAKNIQYF,TGTGCCAGCAAGAGACTAGCGGAGCTAGCCAAAAACATTCAGTACTTC
.,TRBV5-4,TRBJ2-7,.,CASSFFGIEQYF,TGTGCCAGCAGCTTTTTCGGGATCGAGCAGTACTTC
.,TRBV7-6,TRBJ2-1,TRBD2,CASSFRIAGPGNEQFF,TGTGCCAGCAGCTTCCGAATAGCGGGACCCGGGAATGAGCAGTTCTTC
.,TRBV29-1,TRBJ1-3,.,CSVEDVLSGNTIYF,TGCAGCGTTGAAGACGTCCTCTCTGGAAACACCATATATTTT
.,TRBV30,TRBJ1-5,.,CAWSGGPNQPQHF,TGTGCCTGGAGTGGAGGCCCCAATCAGCCCCAGCATTTT
.,TRBV7-6,TRBJ2-7,.,CASSLLGGSGTYEQYF,TGTGCCAGCAGCTTGCTAGGTGGGAGTGGTACCTACGAGCAGTACTTC
.,TRBV4-1,TRBJ2-2,TRBD1,CASSLDRVNTGELFF,TGCGCCAGCAGTCTGGACAGGGTGAACACCGGGGAGCTGTTTTTT
.,TRBV11-2,TRBJ2-5,.,CASSRGSNVWETQYF,TGTGCCAGCAGCCGGGGCAGCAATGTATGGGAGACCCAGTACTTC
.,TRBV9,TRBJ2-7,TRBD2,CASSARGGHEQYF,TGTGCCAGCAGCGCCCGGGGGGGGCACGAGCAGTACTTC
.,TRBV27,TRBJ2-3,TRBD2,CASTPLAGGTDTQYF,TGTGCCAGCACCCCGCTAGCGGGAGGCACAGATACGCAGTATTTT
once,TRBV29-1,TRBJ2-5,.,CSVEGPTRVRGTQYF,TGCAGCGTTGAAGGACCGACCCGGGTTCGCGGGACCCAGTACTTC
.,TRBV28,TRBJ2-5,.,CASSFGETQYF,TGTGCCAGCAGTTTTGGAGAGACCCAGTACTTC
.,TRBV6-5,TRBJ2-1,.,CASSYSGTPRSNEQFF,TGTGCCAGCAGTTACTCGGGGACACCCAGGTCTAATGAGCAGTTCTTC
once,TRBV5-1,TRBJ1-2,.,CASGIPGPSNYGYTF,TGCGCCAGCGGAATTCCGGGGCCGTCTAACTATGGCTACACCTTC
.,TRBV15,TRBJ2-5,.,CATSRDPRTAETQYF,TGTGCCACCAGCAGAGACCCTAGAACTGCAGAGACCCAGTACTTC
.,TRBV28,TRBJ1-5,.,CASIQDLGDQPQHF,TGTGCCAGCATCCAAGACCTTGGGGATCAGCCCCAGCATTTT